The clone carrying this T cell receptor (beta chain) was picked up one time. Its target is unknown. The data derive from a study of cytomegalovirus exposure and HLA in healthy donors. Study results and caveats: Some public TCRs appeared in many individuals, while most sequences were rare. Researchers counted around 180 TCR beta chains as cytomegalovirus-associated. Published work reported that the classifier diagnosed cytomegalovirus status with high specificity and sensitivity.

Germline V CDR1 and CDR2: LGHNA, YNFKEQ. J was trimmed by 7 bases and V by 1 base; bases with no gene match: 4. CDR3 length equals 16 residues. Method: immunoSEQ multiplex PCR; TCRdb's copy keeps in-frame clones and lacks some. The table lists hundreds of thousands of clones, approximately 87% of them singletons, with approximately 0.9% in the top ten. This chain connects TRBV4-2 to TRBJ2-1, with TRBD2 identical over 13 bases. The sample was PBMCs. This TCR was recovered from a woman younger than 35 in good health and CMV-seronegative. This chain's CDR3 is CASSQGLAGGANEQFF. The CDR3 bases are TGTGCCAGCAGCCAAGGACTAGCGGGAGGAGCAAATGAGCAGTTCTTC.